This TCR beta chain was found in a study of blood T cells in healthy people across ages. General study points: Leaving the PBMCs unsorted stopped any conclusive comparison of naive versus antigen-experienced cells. Roughly linear age-related decline in beta diversity appeared, significant by age roughly 40.

The authors ran a second PCR of roughly 7 to 11 cycles using a sample-barcoded 5' primer and a J-beta primer mix. A minimum of 2.5 million CDR3-containing paired-end reads was obtained for each sample. Via MiXCR, TCRdb re-called the 5' RACE reads, giving one row per CDR3 protein. The table has some 1.1 million distinct CDR3 sequences, more than 30% seen once. This clonotype was detected ten times or more. The antigen remains unidentified. Trimming shortened V by 10 bases and J by 6 bases, and 19 bases separated the two germline ends. This CDR3 contains 13 residues. CDR1 is MNHNY, CDR2 SVGAGI, per germline (reference sequence).

The rearrangement joins TRBV6-6 to TRBJ2-7, with D hard to call. The TCR was taken from a man between 18 and 35 years old in good health. The source material was blood. CDR3 sequence reads: CATRNPDEAEQYF. DNA of the CDR3: TGTGCCACCCGAAACCCCGACGAGGCCGAGCAGTACTTC.